This TCR beta chain was recovered during a study of control samples from healthy donors and cancer patients. The germline gives CDR1 SGHVS, CDR2 FQNEAQ. Unmatched junction bases numbered 15, after V lost 2 bases and J lost 4 bases. CDR3 length: 18 residues. TCRdb's copy holds only in-frame clones and misses some; the assay was immunoSEQ multiplex PCR. Its table lists 150,000 to 200,000 clones. The chain has TRBV7-8 and TRBJ2-5, with 8 bases identical to TRBD1. The sequence came from a woman in her thirties in good health. Sequencing was done on a sample of blood. CDR3 sequence: CASSLSGGPRGVRETQYF. CDR3 nucleotides: TGTGCCAGCAGCTTATCAGGGGGCCCCCGGGGCGTGCGAGAGACCCAGTACTTC.